Shown below are 19 T cell receptor beta chains from a single sample sequenced in a study of cytomegalovirus exposure and HLA in healthy donors. The PCR ran on 60 Vbeta and 13 Jbeta primers. Repertoires were generated with immunoSEQ multiplex PCR, while TCRdb's copy carries only in-frame clones and drops some. The sample lists 210,000 or so clones, 77% occurring once. Input material: PBMCs. The receptors come from an older woman in good health and CMV-seropositive.

The rearrangement joins TRBV7-9 to TRBJ1-1; D perhaps matches TRBD1 (6 bases). The CDR3 totals 13 residues. Trimming shortened V by 5 bases and J by 5 bases, and 12 bases separated the two germline ends. Germline V gives CDR1 SEHNR, CDR2 FQNEAQ (reference sequence). CDR3 nucleotides: TGTGCCAGCAGCCGCAACCAGGGGACTGAAGCTTTCTTT. It specifies CASSRNQGTEAFF.

The chain is built from TRBV5-5 and TRBJ2-6; D is unresolved. The germline V gene has CDR1 SGHKS and CDR2 YYEKEE (reference sequence). Trimming removed 0 bases at V and 1 base at J, with 8 bases between. This CDR3 region has 16 residues. The CDR3, as DNA: TGTGCCAGCAGCTTGGGTCAGTTGTCTGGGGCCAACGTCCTGACTTTC. Residues: CASSLGQLSGANVLTF.

The CDR3 DNA is TGTGCCAGCAGTGAAGCGCAGGGTTACAATTCACCCCTCCACTTT. This gives the protein CASSEAQGYNSPLHF. The genes are TRBV6-1 and TRBJ1-6; maybe TRBD1 (5 bases). Germline assignment: CDR1 MNHNS and CDR2 SASEGT. Trimming removed 0 bases at V and 7 bases at J, with 10 bases between. CDR3 length equals 15 residues.

The J gene is TRBJ2-1, the V gene TRBV9; D remains unclear. V was pared by 3 bases and J by 0 bases, with 7 bases between. The CDR3 sequence is 14 residues long. Germline CDR1 reads SGDLS; CDR2 reads YYNGEE. The CDR3 region has the DNA TGTGCCAGCAGCGCGTCGAGCTCCTACAATGAGCAGTTCTTC. Encoded protein: CASSASSSYNEQFF.

The V gene is TRBV5-1, the J gene TRBJ2-3; possible D gene TRBD1, 5 bases. V was shortened by 10 bases and J by 4 bases, with 13 bases between the two germline ends. The V gene's germline CDR1 is SGHRS and CDR2 YFSETQ. This CDR3 comprises 12 residues. The CDR3 nucleotides read TGCGCCGTCAAAGGGGAAGCAGATACGCAGTATTTT. The encoded protein is CAVKGEADTQYF.

The chain couples TRBV6-5 to TRBJ2-7; the D gene is possibly TRBD1 (6 bases). Trimming removed 5 bases at V and 3 bases at J, with 14 bases between. Germline V gene data show CDR1 as MNHEY and CDR2 as SVGAGI. CDR3 length: 14 residues. CDR3 protein: CASSPRTALYEQYF. CDR3 sequence (DNA): TGTGCCAGCAGTCCACGGACAGCCCTCTACGAGCAGTACTTC.

This chain links TRBV29-1 with TRBJ1-1; weak D call: TRBD1 (6 bases). Trimming stripped 5 bases from V and 1 base from J, with 17 bases between. Germline V CDR1 and CDR2: SQVTM, ANQGSEA. This CDR3 region has 15 residues. This CDR3 reads CSVIKVRGWNTEAFF. In DNA form, the CDR3 reads TGCAGCGTTATCAAAGTCAGGGGATGGAACACTGAAGCTTTCTTT. Combining the CDR3 with reference TRBV29-1 and TRBJ1-1 gives the whole variable domain SAVISQKPSRDICQRGTSLTIQCQVDSQVTMMFWYRQQPGQSLTLIATANQGSEATYESGFVIDKFPISRPNLTFSTLTVSNMSPEDSSIYLCSVIKVRGWNTEAFFGQGTRLTVV.

The sample holds one count of this clone. This sequence joins TRBV5-1 and TRBJ2-3; D remains unclear. CDR3 length: 14 residues. Germline CDR1 is SGHRS and CDR2 is YFSETQ. The germline V and J ends were trimmed by 5 bases and 0 bases, with 10 bases remaining between them. CDR3 amino acids: CASRYSTSTDTQYF. DNA for the CDR3: TGCGCCAGCAGGTACAGCACAAGCACAGATACGCAGTATTTT.

The chain recombines TRBV5-4 with TRBJ2-3; 8 bases match TRBD2. Per germline, CDR1 SGHNT and CDR2 YYREEE (reference sequence). J lost 5 bases, V lost 6 bases, and 11 bases had no gene match. This CDR3 region has 15 residues. CDR3 nucleotide sequence: TGTGCCAGCATCCCTTATAGCGGGGCTAGAGATACGCAGTATTTT. Amino acid sequence: CASIPYSGARDTQYF.

The rearrangement links TRBV27 to TRBJ1-2; D unclear. The CDR3 extends over 14 amino acids. Trimming shortened V by 3 bases and J by 2 bases, and 10 bases separated the two germline ends. Germline V gene lookup returns CDR1 MNHEY and CDR2 SMNVEV (reference sequence). CDR3 residues: CASSFSSPNYGYTF. CDR3 sequence (DNA): TGTGCCAGCAGTTTTTCATCCCCAAACTATGGCTACACCTTC.

The chain combines TRBV27 with TRBJ1-5; TRBD1 is a possible D gene (6 bases). Germline lookup yields CDR1 MNHEY and CDR2 SMNVEV (reference sequence). V was shortened by 6 bases and J by 6 bases, with 15 bases between the two germline ends. The CDR3 has 14 residues. The CDR3 region has the DNA TGTGCCAGCAGGGACACAGGGATCAGTCAGCCCCAGCATTTT. It codes for CASRDTGISQPQHF.

The chain combines TRBV5-1 with TRBJ2-1; the D is unclear. Trimming pared 4 bases from V and 0 bases from J, leaving 14 bases between. Germline V gene data show CDR1 as SGHRS and CDR2 as YFSETQ. The CDR3 contains 16 residues. The CDR3 spells CASSPRLTASYNEQFF. The CDR3 coding sequence is TGCGCCAGCAGCCCTAGATTGACTGCCTCCTACAATGAGCAGTTCTTC.

The chain carries TRBV13 and TRBJ2-3; weak D call: TRBD2 (6 bases). CDR1 is PRHDT, CDR2 FYEKMQ, per germline (reference sequence). This CDR3 has 13 amino acids. V was trimmed by 8 bases and J by 5 bases, leaving 14 bases between them. CDR3 sequence (DNA): TGTGCCAGCGGTACGTCGGGGGAAGATACGCAGTATTTT. Its protein product is CASGTSGEDTQYF.

The CDR3 coding sequence is TGTGCCAGCAGCTTAGACTATTTCAATGAGCAGTTCTTC. Translated, it gives CASSLDYFNEQFF. V gene TRBV7-2 combines with J gene TRBJ2-1, with D uncertain. The CDR3 length is 13 residues. Trimming cost V 1 base and J 6 bases, with 7 bases left between them. Germline V lookup: CDR1 SGHTA, CDR2 FQGNSA. The whole variable domain, remainder taken from reference TRBV7-2 and TRBJ2-1, is GAGVSQSPSNKVTEKGKDVELRCDPISGHTALYWYRQSLGQGLEFLIYFQGNSAPDKSGLPSDRFSAERTGGSVSTLTIQRTQQEDSAVYLCASSLDYFNEQFFGPGTRLTVL.

This CDR3 reads CASSLRGPGDIQYF. In DNA, the CDR3 is TGTGCCAGCAGCCTCAGGGGGCCAGGGGACATTCAGTACTTC. This sequence joins TRBV5-6 and TRBJ2-4; TRBD1 agrees at 8 bases. This CDR3 region has 14 residues. Germline CDR1 is SGHDT and CDR2 is YYEEEE. V gave up 4 bases and J gave up 8 bases; unmatched junction bases: 8. The complete variable domain, with remaining parts taken from reference TRBV5-6 and TRBJ2-4, reads DAGVTQSPTHLIKTRGQQVTLRCSPKSGHDTVSWYQQALGQGPQFIFQYYEEEERQRGNFPDRFSGHQFPNYSSELNVNALLLGDSALYLCASSLRGPGDIQYFGAGTRLSVL.

The chain joins TRBV4-1 to TRBJ2-1, with 8 bases identical to TRBD1. Unmatched junction bases numbered 4, after V lost 1 base and J lost 8 bases. From germline, CDR1 is MGHRA and CDR2 YSYEKL. The CDR3 runs 14 residues. CDR3 loop: CASSQAQGADEQFF. The CDR3 DNA reads as TGCGCCAGCAGCCAAGCTCAGGGGGCGGATGAGCAGTTCTTC.

The CDR3 protein is CASSVAPGGQETQYF. DNA of the CDR3: TGTGCCAGCAGCGTGGCCCCCGGGGGCCAAGAGACCCAGTACTTC. The chain joins TRBV9 to TRBJ2-5, with a possible D match to TRBD2 (6 bases). This CDR3 is 15 amino acids long. The germline V and J ends were trimmed by 2 bases and 1 base, with 12 bases remaining between them. The germline gives CDR1 SGDLS, CDR2 YYNGEE.

The chain joins TRBV6-5 to TRBJ1-6; no clear D gene. Germline CDR1 and CDR2: MNHEY and SVGAGI. This CDR3 spans 14 amino acids. Trimming removed 5 bases from V and 0 bases from J, with 5 bases in between. The CDR3 DNA is TGTGCCAGCAGTATCAGCTCCTATAATTCACCCCTCCACTTT. Encoded protein: CASSISSYNSPLHF.

The chain combines TRBV18 with TRBJ2-1; 7 bases match TRBD2. The germline V gene has CDR1 KGHSH and CDR2 LQKENI. Trimming removed 1 base from V and 8 bases from J; junction bases left unmatched: 8. The CDR3 runs 15 residues. The CDR3 bases are TGTGCCAGCTCACCACTCGGGGGAGGGCCCTATGAGCAGTTCTTC. It specifies CASSPLGGGPYEQFF.